One and the same sample provided the 18 T cell receptor beta chains below, sequenced in a study of blood T cell repertoires in COVID-19. Profiling relied on immunoSEQ multiplex PCR, and the TCRdb table lists in-frame clones only, not all of them. The sample includes 200,000 to 250,000 clones, 82% of them seen just once. Sequenced: peripheral blood. Receptors originate from a woman of 80 years or more with acute or convalescent COVID-19.

This clone was recorded at least ten times. V usage is TRBV5-8 and J usage is TRBJ1-6, with D perhaps TRBD1 (5 bases). This CDR3 comprises 17 residues. CDR1 and CDR2 from the germline V gene are SGHTS and YDEGEE. Trimming stripped 0 bases from V and 10 bases from J, with 20 bases between. CDR3 loop: CASSLEGRRRGASPLHF. The DNA of the CDR3 is TGTGCCAGCAGCTTGGAGGGACGGCGGAGGGGAGCCTCACCCCTCCACTTT.

This clone was seen more than once but under ten times. The genes are TRBV6-5 and TRBJ1-1; possible D gene TRBD1, 5 bases. Germline CDR1 MNHEY, CDR2 SVGAGI. The CDR3 covers 14 residues. V was pared by 7 bases and J by 8 bases, with 20 bases between. CDR3 protein: CASTAGHQRQEAFF. The DNA of the CDR3 is TGTGCCAGCACCGCAGGACACCAGAGACAAGAAGCTTTCTTT.

The V gene is TRBV12-3 or TRBV12-4, the J gene TRBJ2-5; 8 nucleotides align to TRBD2. J gave up 5 bases and V 4 bases, and 3 bases lay outside the gene matches. The CDR3 has 13 amino acids. As DNA, the CDR3 is TGTGCCAGCAGTTACGAGCGGGGGGAGACCCAGTACTTC. Its protein is CASSYERGETQYF.

This clone was seen once. The gene calls are TRBV7-6 and TRBJ1-1; D gene uncertain. Trimming stripped 5 bases from V and 8 bases from J, with 9 bases between. Per the germline V gene, CDR1 is SGHVS and CDR2 is FNYEAQ. The CDR3 has 11 residues. Here the CDR3 DNA reads TGTGCCAGCAGCGTAGGGAGGGAAGCTTTCTTT. This translates into CASSVGREAFF.

The chain has TRBV7-9 and TRBJ1-5; TRBD1 aligns across 7 bases. After removal of 5 bases from V and 0 bases from J, the junction contained 4 bases not matched to a gene. Per germline, CDR1 SEHNR and CDR2 FQNEAQ (reference sequence). CDR3 length: 15 amino acids. The CDR3 DNA follows: TGTGCCAGCAGCCCGAACAGGGGTAGCAATCAGCCCCAGCATTTT. This sequence encodes CASSPNRGSNQPQHF.

The CDR3 DNA follows: TGTGCCAGTAGTACTGGGCAGCAGAATTCACCCCTCCACTTT. It specifies CASSTGQQNSPLHF. This rearrangement joins TRBV19 to TRBJ1-6; D is undetermined. The germline V gene has CDR1 LNHDA and CDR2 SQIVND (reference sequence). The CDR3 runs 14 residues. V was cut by 4 bases and J by 7 bases, with 11 bases left in between.

The gene calls are TRBV5-1 and TRBJ2-1; D possibly corresponds to TRBD1 (5 bases). In germline, CDR1 is SGHRS, CDR2 YFSETQ. The CDR3 consists of 15 residues. Trimming stripped 2 bases from V and 2 bases from J, with 11 bases between. CDR3: CASSFSQGTYNEQFF. As DNA, the CDR3 is TGCGCCAGCAGCTTCAGTCAGGGAACCTACAATGAGCAGTTCTTC.

This clone was picked up one time. This chain joins TRBV12-3 or TRBV12-4 and TRBJ1-2; a weak D match, TRBD1 (6 bases). V dropped 4 bases and J dropped 8 bases, with 11 bases sitting between them. This CDR3 is 12 amino acids long. The CDR3 is CASSYYREGYTF. CDR3 coding DNA: TGTGCCAGCAGTTACTACAGGGAAGGCTACACCTTC.

The chain has TRBV5-1 and TRBJ1-1; 8 bases line up with TRBD1. The CDR3 has 15 amino acids. V was pared by 0 bases and J by 0 bases, with 1 base of the junction left unmatched. Germline CDR1 and CDR2: SGHRS and YFSETQ. The CDR3 nucleotides are TGCGCCAGCAGCTTGGACAGGGGGATGAACACTGAAGCTTTCTTT. Protein sequence: CASSLDRGMNTEAFF.

The genes are TRBV29-1 and TRBJ2-3; D is unresolved. Germline V gene sequence: CDR1 SQVTM, CDR2 ANQGSEA. Trimming left V 8 bases short and J 0 bases short, with 12 bases between. The CDR3 has 13 amino acids. CDR3 loop: CSHTETSTDTQYF. The CDR3 coding sequence is TGCAGCCATACAGAGACCAGCACAGATACGCAGTATTTT.

The V gene is TRBV10-3, the J gene TRBJ1-1; D gene uncertain. This CDR3 is 11 amino acids long. V was pared by 4 bases and J by 9 bases, with 9 bases between. Germline assignment: CDR1 ENHRY and CDR2 SYGVKD. Here the CDR3 DNA reads TGTGCCATCAGTGCCGACTACAAAGCTTTCTTT. This sequence encodes CAISADYKAFF.

The V gene is TRBV7-8, the J gene TRBJ1-4, with TRBD1 matching over 12 bases. J lost 11 bases, V lost 1 base, and 2 bases had no gene match. This CDR3 is 14 amino acids long. Looked up from germline, CDR1 is SGHVS and CDR2 is FQNEAQ. The CDR3 DNA follows: TGTGCCAGCAGCTTAGACGGGACAGGGGGCAAACTGTTTTTT. Its protein product is CASSLDGTGGKLFF.

The V and J genes are TRBV7-6 and TRBJ2-7, with TRBD1 identical over 10 bases. Germline-derived CDR1 and CDR2 are SGHVS and FNYEAQ. The CDR3 spans 15 residues. With V trimmed by 2 bases and J by 2 bases, 3 bases remained unmatched. CDR3 nucleotide sequence: TGTGCCAGCAGCTTAAGGGGGACAGGGGCCTACGAGCAGTACTTC. This codes for CASSLRGTGAYEQYF.

This clone was observed a few times. The chain employs TRBV7-9 and TRBJ1-2; 7 bases align to TRBD1. The CDR3 extends over 17 amino acids. Germline loops: CDR1 SEHNR, CDR2 FQNEAQ (reference sequence). The ends lost 5 bases at V and 4 bases at J; junction bases unmatched: 16. CDR3 in amino acids: CASSPPTGALGGYGYTF. CDR3 nucleotide sequence: TGTGCCAGCAGCCCTCCTACAGGGGCGCTGGGTGGCTATGGCTACACCTTC.

The chain has TRBV5-6 and TRBJ1-5; the D is unclear. The CDR3 extends over 15 amino acids. V lost 4 bases and J 2 bases, leaving 13 bases between the germline ends. The germline V gene has CDR1 SGHDT and CDR2 YYEEEE. In DNA form, the CDR3 reads TGTGCCAGCAGCAAGATCGGGTGGGGCAATCAGCCCCAGCATTTT. The encoded protein is CASSKIGWGNQPQHF.

This chain joins TRBV6-5 and TRBJ1-1; D unresolved. Germline V CDR1 and CDR2: MNHEY, SVGAGI. The ends were cut back, 8 bases at V and 2 bases at J, with 12 bases in the middle. The CDR3 contains 13 residues. CDR3 nucleotide sequence: TGTGCCAGCCTATTAGTGGTTAACACTGAAGCTTTCTTT. It is translated as CASLLVVNTEAFF.

This clone was counted a single time. The rearrangement links TRBV2 to TRBJ1-5; D is possibly TRBD1 (5 bases). This CDR3 is 15 amino acids long. V was shortened by 7 bases and J by 2 bases, with 15 bases between the two germline ends. Germline V gene data show CDR1 as SNHLY and CDR2 as FYNNEI. In DNA, the CDR3 is TGTGCCAGCAAAAGGGGTGGGCAGGGCAATCAGCCCCAGCATTTT. It encodes CASKRGGQGNQPQHF.

This clone was found a few times. The chain is built from TRBV2 and TRBJ1-1; 8 positions match TRBD1. Germline V lookup: CDR1 SNHLY, CDR2 FYNNEI. Trimming took 6 bases from V and 1 from J; bases not matched to a gene: 10. This CDR3 region has 16 residues. This chain's CDR3 is CASSLIGQGKNTEAFF. In DNA, the CDR3 is TGTGCCAGCAGCCTAATCGGACAGGGAAAGAACACTGAAGCTTTCTTT.